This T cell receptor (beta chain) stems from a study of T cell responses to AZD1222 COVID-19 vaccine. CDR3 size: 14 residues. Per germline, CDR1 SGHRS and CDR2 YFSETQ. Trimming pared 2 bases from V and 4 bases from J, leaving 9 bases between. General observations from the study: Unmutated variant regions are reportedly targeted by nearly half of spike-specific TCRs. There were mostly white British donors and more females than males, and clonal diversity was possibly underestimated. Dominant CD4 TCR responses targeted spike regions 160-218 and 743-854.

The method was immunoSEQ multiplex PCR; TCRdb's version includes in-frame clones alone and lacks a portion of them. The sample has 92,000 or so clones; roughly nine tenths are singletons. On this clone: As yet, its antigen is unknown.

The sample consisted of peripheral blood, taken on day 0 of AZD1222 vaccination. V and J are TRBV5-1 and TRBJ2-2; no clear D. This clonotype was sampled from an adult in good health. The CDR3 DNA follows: TGCGCCAGCAGCTTCACTGACCCCACCGGGGAGCTGTTTTTT. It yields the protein CASSFTDPTGELFF.